Below, 24 T cell receptor beta chains from the same sample are listed, as sequenced in a study of shared clonotypes between healthy human individuals. Libraries were prepared by immunoSEQ multiplex PCR; TCRdb keeps only in-frame clonotypes and omits some of them. The sample lists some 700,000 clones, less than 95% occurring once. Sequencing was performed on memory CD8+ T cells from PBMCs. Regarding subset: CD45RO+ cells pooled with CCR7-negative TemRA cells. These receptors originate from a man between 18 and 35 years old in good health. Some clones in this sample may be carry-over from other donors' samples.

The chain employs TRBV7-9 and TRBJ2-2; D is unclear. Germline CDR1 SEHNR, CDR2 FQNEAQ (reference sequence). V shed 5 bases and J shed 6 bases, with 13 bases lying between them. This CDR3 has 14 amino acids. The CDR3 region is CASSPPGRPGELFF. DNA for the CDR3: TGTGCCAGCAGCCCCCCTGGCAGGCCCGGGGAGCTGTTTTTT.

The V call is TRBV4-1, the J call TRBJ2-1, with D possibly TRBD2 on 6 matching bases. This CDR3 has 14 amino acids. Germline values: CDR1 MGHRA, CDR2 YSYEKL. The V gene lost 4 bases and the J gene lost 2 bases, with 9 bases spanning the gap. The CDR3 sequence is CASSLAVPYNEQFF. CDR3 DNA: TGCGCCAGCAGCCTAGCGGTTCCCTACAATGAGCAGTTCTTC.

The rearrangement links TRBV19 to TRBJ2-7; TRBD1 or TRBD2 may be the D gene (5 bases each). This CDR3 has 13 amino acids. In germline, CDR1 is LNHDA, CDR2 SQIVND (reference sequence). Trimming left V 10 bases short and J 2 bases short, with 15 bases between. The CDR3: CATAGTGPYEQYF. The CDR3 nucleotides are TGTGCCACGGCCGGGACCGGACCCTACGAGCAGTACTTC.

This chain connects TRBV7-9 to TRBJ2-3; D may be TRBD2 (6 bases). The CDR3 spans 13 residues. The V gene's germline CDR1 is SEHNR and CDR2 FQNEAQ (reference sequence). The V end lost 5 bases, the J end lost 11 bases, and 17 bases lay between the germline ends. The CDR3, as DNA: TGTGCCAGCAGCGGGGCGGGGTTGGGGAAGCAGTATTTT. Its protein product is CASSGAGLGKQYF.

The genes are TRBV6-1 and TRBJ2-3, with TRBD1 identical over 9 bases. V was clipped by 4 bases and J by 3 bases; unmatched bases: 5. This CDR3 region has 15 residues. CDR1 and CDR2 from the germline V gene are MNHNS and SASEGT. The CDR3 sequence: CASSVYRGLTDTQYF. The DNA for the CDR3 is TGTGCCAGCAGTGTATACAGGGGGCTGACAGATACGCAGTATTTT.

This sequence joins TRBV5-1 and TRBJ2-7; TRBD1 might be the D (6 bases). V lost 2 bases and J 2 bases, leaving 11 bases between the germline ends. This CDR3 region has 14 residues. CDR1 and CDR2 (germline): SGHRS, YFSETQ. The CDR3 reads CASSFNRDAYEQYF. CDR3 nucleotide sequence: TGCGCCAGCAGCTTTAACAGGGACGCCTACGAGCAGTACTTC.

The chain recombines TRBV6-1 with TRBJ2-7; D perhaps matches TRBD1 (6 bases). The CDR3 consists of 12 residues. Trimming left V 8 bases short and J 0 bases short, with 8 bases between. The germline gives CDR1 MNHNS, CDR2 SASEGT. The CDR3 DNA follows: TGTGCCAGCCGACAGGTCTCCTACGAGCAGTACTTC. Amino acids: CASRQVSYEQYF.

V is TRBV28 and J is TRBJ1-1; D gene uncertain. Germline-derived CDR1 and CDR2 are MDHEN and SYDVKM. V lost 3 bases and J 5 bases, leaving 10 bases between the germline ends. The CDR3 covers 13 residues. CDR3 DNA: TGTGCCAGCAGTTTCCTTGGGGATACTGAAGCTTTCTTT. This sequence encodes CASSFLGDTEAFF. Supplemented by reference TRBV28 and TRBJ1-1, the full variable domain reads DVKVTQSSRYLVKRTGEKVFLECVQDMDHENMFWYRQDPGLGLRLIYFSYDVKMKEKGDIPEGYSVSREKKERFSLILESASTNQTSMYLCASSFLGDTEAFFGQGTRLTVV.

The chain is built from TRBV28 and TRBJ2-5, with 7 bases identical to TRBD2. Germline V gene sequence: CDR1 MDHEN, CDR2 SYDVKM. The CDR3 loop spans 16 amino acids. Trimming took 7 bases from V and 6 from J; bases not matched to a gene: 17. The CDR3 DNA reads TGTGCCAGCAATAACCCGGAGGGCCTGGGAGGGAAGACCCAGTACTTC. It yields the protein CASNNPEGLGGKTQYF.

The J gene is TRBJ2-5, the V gene TRBV27; weak D call: TRBD1 (6 bases). This CDR3 is built from 14 residues. Trimming removed 6 bases from V and 5 bases from J, with 16 bases in between. The germline gives CDR1 MNHEY, CDR2 SMNVEV (reference sequence). CDR3 nucleotide sequence: TGTGCCAGCAGCTACTCAGGGGCGTGGGAGACCCAGTACTTC. Translating it yields CASSYSGAWETQYF.

V and J are TRBV10-3 and TRBJ2-2; TRBD2 matches 10 bases. This CDR3 region has 17 residues. V lost 4 bases and J lost 7; bases outside the gene matches: 12. CDR1 ENHRY and CDR2 SYGVKD come from the germline V gene. CDR3 sequence: CAISGSLAGVGSGELFF. DNA for the CDR3: TGTGCCATCAGTGGAAGTCTAGCGGGAGTCGGGAGCGGGGAGCTGTTTTTT.

This sequence joins TRBV28 and TRBJ2-7; weak D call: TRBD2 (5 bases). Between the trimmed V and J ends, which lost 2 bases and 5 bases, there was a span of 19 bases. Germline V gene lookup returns CDR1 MDHEN and CDR2 SYDVKM. The CDR3 runs to 16 residues. Here the CDR3 reads CASSLLAATLGNEQYF. For the CDR3, the DNA is TGTGCCAGCAGTTTACTCGCCGCAACCCTCGGGAACGAGCAGTACTTC.

The chain uses TRBV6-5 and TRBJ2-1, with D perhaps TRBD1 or TRBD2 (5 bases each). This CDR3 has 13 amino acids. Germline lookup yields CDR1 MNHEY and CDR2 SVGAGI. The V and J ends lost 6 bases and 8 bases respectively, with 14 bases between them. In DNA, the CDR3 is TGTGCCAGCAGCCCCCTGGGGGACGATGAGCAGTTCTTC. This gives the protein CASSPLGDDEQFF.

CDR3 coding DNA: TGTGCCAGCGGCCCGAGAACAGGGATTTTTATGGGCTACACCTTC. As protein: CASGPRTGIFMGYTF. This chain links TRBV27 with TRBJ1-2, with D perhaps TRBD1 (6 bases). Per germline, CDR1 MNHEY and CDR2 SMNVEV (reference sequence). V was clipped by 8 bases and J by 8 bases, with 24 bases between them. This CDR3 has 15 amino acids.

The genes are TRBV28 and TRBJ1-2; D ambiguous. The CDR3 spans 15 residues. Trimming took 2 bases from V and 3 from J, leaving 13 bases between them. Germline assignment: CDR1 MDHEN and CDR2 SYDVKM. CDR3 sequence: CASSLRSDGYYGYTF. DNA of the CDR3: TGTGCCAGCAGTTTACGGTCGGATGGGTACTATGGCTACACCTTC.

The chain uses TRBV7-8 and TRBJ2-7; 14 nucleotides align to TRBD2. V shed 3 bases and J 6 bases; nucleotides not matched to a gene: 1. There are 14 residues in the CDR3. Per germline, CDR1 SGHVS and CDR2 FQNEAQ. CDR3 DNA sequence: TGTGCCAGCAGCTTCGGACTAGCGGGAGGCGAGCAGTACTTC. Translation gives CASSFGLAGGEQYF.

The chain recombines TRBV11-3 with TRBJ2-3, with 11 nucleotides matching TRBD2. The CDR3 has 18 amino acids. J gave up 6 bases and V 5 bases, and 16 bases lay outside the gene matches. Germline V CDR1 and CDR2: SGHNT, YENEEA. The chain's CDR3 is CASSPYSGREHSPDTQYF. The CDR3 bases are TGTGCCAGCAGCCCTTATAGCGGGAGGGAACACAGTCCGGATACGCAGTATTTT.

This clone was found once. V and J are TRBV9 and TRBJ1-2; perhaps TRBD1 as D (6 bases). The CDR3 covers 16 residues. Germline CDR1 and CDR2: SGDLS and YYNGEE. Trimming took off 0 bases at V and 0 bases at J, with 12 bases between the two ends. The CDR3 is CASSVGTRQANYGYTF. CDR3 coding DNA: TGTGCCAGCAGCGTAGGCACTCGACAGGCTAACTATGGCTACACCTTC.

The chain uses TRBV19 and TRBJ2-1; 9 nucleotides align to TRBD2. The V gene end was trimmed by 4 bases and the J gene end by 8 bases; junction bases not matched to a gene: 6. Germline V gene data show CDR1 as LNHDA and CDR2 as SQIVND (reference sequence). The CDR3 totals 14 residues. CDR3 in amino acids: CASSRDIAGDEQFF. For the CDR3, the DNA is TGTGCCAGTAGTAGAGATATAGCGGGAGATGAGCAGTTCTTC.

V and J are TRBV4-3 and TRBJ2-1; perhaps TRBD2 as D (6 bases). V was pared by 4 bases and J by 4 bases, with 14 bases between. CDR3 length equals 15 residues. Germline V gene sequence: CDR1 LGHNA, CDR2 YSLEER. CDR3 sequence reads: CASSPRASAYNEQFF. The CDR3, as DNA: TGCGCCAGCAGCCCTCGGGCTAGCGCATACAATGAGCAGTTCTTC.

The rearrangement joins TRBV11-2 to TRBJ1-1, with D tentatively TRBD1 (6 bases). The CDR3 contains 13 residues. Germline V gene data show CDR1 as SGHAT and CDR2 as FQNNGV. Trimming shortened V by 6 bases and J by 6 bases, and 14 bases separated the two germline ends. The CDR3 DNA reads as TGTGCCAGCAGACATCTCAGACAGGCTGAAGCTTTCTTT. It specifies CASRHLRQAEAFF.

This chain joins TRBV7-9 and TRBJ1-1; D may be TRBD1 (5 bases). This CDR3 has 13 amino acids. The germline CDR1 and CDR2 sequences are SEHNR and FQNEAQ (reference sequence). Deletions cut 5 bases from V and 7 bases from J, with 14 bases between. CDR3 nucleotide sequence: TGTGCCAGCAGCCCCGGCGCAGGGATTGAAGCTTTCTTT. Protein product: CASSPGAGIEAFF.

The rearrangement uses TRBV7-8 and TRBJ2-3; D may be TRBD1 (5 bases). This CDR3 region has 16 residues. V lost 1 base and J 4 bases, leaving 15 bases between the germline ends. Germline V gene data show CDR1 as SGHVS and CDR2 as FQNEAQ. The DNA for the CDR3 is TGTGCCAGCAGCTTAGAGGACACCCAATTGGCAGATACGCAGTATTTT. Its protein product is CASSLEDTQLADTQYF.

This chain links TRBV2 with TRBJ2-5, with 11 positions matching TRBD2. The V gene's germline CDR1 is SNHLY and CDR2 FYNNEI. This CDR3 region has 17 residues. J was trimmed by 2 bases and V by 2 bases; bases with no gene match: 7. In nucleotides, the CDR3 is TGTGCCAGCAGTGAACCGCCTCGACTAGCGGGACAAGAGACCCAGTACTTC. This translates into CASSEPPRLAGQETQYF.